This T cell receptor beta chain was obtained from a study of blood T cell repertoires in COVID-19. The wider study: Samples taken during acute and convalescent COVID-19 were collected in the United States, Italy and Spain. From T cells, B-cell-depleted T cells, or PBMCs came the material, which was cDNA or gDNA.

Trimming took off 5 bases at V and 2 bases at J, with 10 bases between the two ends. Germline V gives CDR1 MDHEN, CDR2 SYDVKM. The CDR3 covers 13 residues. Methods used by the authors: Reference gene primer amplification gave estimated nucleated cell counts. TCRdb keeps only in-frame clones here, not all; method: immunoSEQ multiplex PCR. Clonal size and the V and J genes are those of that table, whereas D and trimming came from the DNA. The sample gives about 200,000 clones, approximately 84% of which show up once; 6% to 8% is in the top ten. This clone was counted once. This receptor was obtained from a human donor with acute or convalescent COVID-19. The donor label of this sample is uncertain. The V gene is TRBV28, the J gene TRBJ2-7, with unresolved D. The sequenced material came from peripheral blood. The CDR3 nucleotides are TGTGCCAGCAGTCTCTGGGCGACCTACGAGCAGTACTTC. Translated, it gives CASSLWATYEQYF. Full variable domain (missing parts from reference TRBV28 and TRBJ2-7): DVKVTQSSRYLVKRTGEKVFLECVQDMDHENMFWYRQDPGLGLRLIYFSYDVKMKEKGDIPEGYSVSREKKERFSLILESASTNQTSMYLCASSLWATYEQYFGPGTRLTVT.